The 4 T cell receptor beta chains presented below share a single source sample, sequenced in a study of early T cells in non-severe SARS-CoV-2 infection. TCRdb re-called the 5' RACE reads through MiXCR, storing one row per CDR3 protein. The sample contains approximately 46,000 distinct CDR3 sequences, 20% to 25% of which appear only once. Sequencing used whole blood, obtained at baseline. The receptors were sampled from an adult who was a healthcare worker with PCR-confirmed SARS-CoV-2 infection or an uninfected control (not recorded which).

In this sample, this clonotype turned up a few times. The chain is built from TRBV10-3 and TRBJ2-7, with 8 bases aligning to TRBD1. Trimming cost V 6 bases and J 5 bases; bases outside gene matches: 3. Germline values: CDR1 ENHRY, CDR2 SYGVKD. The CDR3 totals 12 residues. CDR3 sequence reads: CAIRTTGDEQYF. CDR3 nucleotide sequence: TGTGCCATCAGAACGACAGGGGACGAGCAGTACTTC.

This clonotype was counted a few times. The CDR3: CSAVPGVNYGYTF. CDR3 bases: TGCAGTGCTGTCCCCGGGGTGAACTATGGCTACACCTTC. The rearrangement links TRBV20-1 to TRBJ1-2; D is unclear. This CDR3 spans 13 amino acids. Trimming took off 5 bases at V and 2 bases at J, with 12 bases between the two ends. Per the germline V gene, CDR1 is DFQATT and CDR2 is SNEGSKA (reference sequence).

The CDR3 loop is CASAGQGMNTEAFF. The CDR3 coding sequence is TGTGCCAGCGCCGGACAGGGCATGAACACTGAAGCTTTCTTT. The rearrangement joins TRBV6-2 or TRBV6-3 to TRBJ1-1; 8 positions match TRBD1. The junction had 5 bases not matched to a gene; V was cut back by 8 bases and J by 0 bases. Germline loops: CDR1 MNHEY, CDR2 SVGEGT. The CDR3 length is 14 residues.

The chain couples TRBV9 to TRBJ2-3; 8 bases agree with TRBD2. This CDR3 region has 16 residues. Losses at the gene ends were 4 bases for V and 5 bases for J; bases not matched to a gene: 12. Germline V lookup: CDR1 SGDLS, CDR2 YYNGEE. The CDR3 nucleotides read TGTGCCAGCAGCCCAAGGACTAGCCCCGCAGGAGATACGCAGTATTTT. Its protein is CASSPRTSPAGDTQYF.